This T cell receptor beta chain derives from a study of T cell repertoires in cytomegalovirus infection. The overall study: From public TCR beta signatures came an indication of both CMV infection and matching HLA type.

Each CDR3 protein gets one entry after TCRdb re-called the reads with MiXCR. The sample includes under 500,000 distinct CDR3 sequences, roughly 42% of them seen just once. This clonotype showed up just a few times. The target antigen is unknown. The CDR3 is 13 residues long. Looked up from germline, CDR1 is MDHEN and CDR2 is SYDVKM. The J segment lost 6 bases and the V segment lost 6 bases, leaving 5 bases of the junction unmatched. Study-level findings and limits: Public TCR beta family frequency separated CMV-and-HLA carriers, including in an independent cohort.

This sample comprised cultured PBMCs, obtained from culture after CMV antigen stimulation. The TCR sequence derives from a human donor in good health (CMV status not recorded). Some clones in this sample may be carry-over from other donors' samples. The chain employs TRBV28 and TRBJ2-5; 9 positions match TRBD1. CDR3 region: CASSGQGKQTQYF. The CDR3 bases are TGTGCCAGCAGCGGACAGGGGAAACAGACCCAGTACTTC.